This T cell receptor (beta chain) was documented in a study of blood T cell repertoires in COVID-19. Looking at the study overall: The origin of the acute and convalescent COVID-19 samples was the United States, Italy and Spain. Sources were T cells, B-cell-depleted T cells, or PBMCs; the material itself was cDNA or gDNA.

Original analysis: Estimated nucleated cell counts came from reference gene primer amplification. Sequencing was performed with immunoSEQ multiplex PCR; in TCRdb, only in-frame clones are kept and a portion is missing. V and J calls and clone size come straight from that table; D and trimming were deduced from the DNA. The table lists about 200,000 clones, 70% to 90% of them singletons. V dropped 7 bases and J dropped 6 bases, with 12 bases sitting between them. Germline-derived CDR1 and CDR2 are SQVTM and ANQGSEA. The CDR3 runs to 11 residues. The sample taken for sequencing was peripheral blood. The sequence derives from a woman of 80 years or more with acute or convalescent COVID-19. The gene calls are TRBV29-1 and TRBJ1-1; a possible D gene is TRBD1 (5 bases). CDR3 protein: CSASLGAEAFF. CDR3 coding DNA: TGCAGCGCCTCCTTAGGGGCTGAAGCTTTCTTT.